Below are 12 T cell receptor beta chains sequenced from a single sample in a study of response to subunit inactivated influenza vaccine. TCRdb reprocessed the RT-PCR reads with MiXCR, giving one entry per CDR3 protein. The repertoire consists of 500,000 to 550,000 distinct CDR3 sequences, with 7.6% occurring once and the leading ten covering 10% to 15%. The sample consisted of PBMCs from blood, taken around 25 months after vaccination. Receptor source: a man aged 45-69 years who received an inactivated influenza vaccine.

This clonotype was observed a few times. The chain carries TRBV20-1 and TRBJ2-1; D possibly corresponds to TRBD2 (5 bases). Between the trimmed V and J ends, which lost 0 bases and 10 bases, there was a span of 19 bases. Per germline, CDR1 DFQATT and CDR2 SNEGSKA (reference sequence). CDR3 length: 15 amino acids. As DNA, the CDR3 is TGCAGTGCTAGAGACCCCGGACTTCCCGTTAAGGAGCAGTTCTTC. As protein: CSARDPGLPVKEQFF.

The J gene is TRBJ2-4, the V gene TRBV28; the D gene is possibly TRBD2 (6 bases). CDR3 length equals 17 residues. Germline V CDR1 and CDR2: MDHEN, SYDVKM. The V end was cut by 3 bases, the J end by 2 bases, with 17 bases between. CDR3: CASSFVPGGVTKNIQYF. CDR3 DNA sequence: TGTGCCAGCAGTTTCGTCCCCGGGGGTGTGACCAAAAACATTCAGTACTTC. Full variable domain (rest looked up from reference TRBV28 and TRBJ2-4): DVKVTQSSRYLVKRTGEKVFLECVQDMDHENMFWYRQDPGLGLRLIYFSYDVKMKEKGDIPEGYSVSREKKERFSLILESASTNQTSMYLCASSFVPGGVTKNIQYFGAGTRLSVL.

The table lists this clonotype with a few counts. The chain carries TRBV19 and TRBJ2-7; D may be TRBD2 (6 bases). Trimming removed 3 bases from V and 4 bases from J, with 13 bases in between. The CDR3 loop spans 14 amino acids. Germline V gives CDR1 LNHDA, CDR2 SQIVND (reference sequence). The CDR3 bases are TGTGCCAGTAGTATCGCAGCAGGGACTTACGAGCAGTACTTC. This sequence encodes CASSIAAGTYEQYF.

This clonotype was observed at least ten times. The genes are TRBV6-5 and TRBJ1-5, with a weak D call TRBD1 (6 bases). From germline, CDR1 is MNHEY and CDR2 SVGAGI. This CDR3 region has 15 residues. The V end lost 5 bases, the J end lost 0 bases, and 11 bases lay between the germline ends. The CDR3 here is CASSNGQYSNQPQHF. The CDR3 DNA follows: TGTGCCAGCAGTAACGGACAGTATAGCAATCAGCCCCAGCATTTT.

This clonotype was detected many times. The chain couples TRBV5-1 to TRBJ2-2; D is undetermined. The CDR3 is made up of 15 amino acids. Germline lookup yields CDR1 SGHRS and CDR2 YFSETQ. Trimming stripped 0 bases from V and 1 base from J, with 7 bases between. The CDR3 protein is CASSLAGRNTGELFF. The DNA of the CDR3 is TGCGCCAGCAGCTTGGCGGGCCGGAACACCGGGGAGCTGTTTTTT.

J is TRBJ1-2 and V is TRBV18; D ambiguous. V was trimmed by 3 bases and J by 5 bases, leaving 13 bases between them. CDR1 KGHSH and CDR2 LQKENI come from the germline V gene. CDR3 size: 14 residues. In DNA, the CDR3 is TGTGCCAGCTCACCTCTATCACGGGAATATGGCTACACCTTC. Translated: CASSPLSREYGYTF.

The chain is built from TRBV5-5 and TRBJ2-1; D may be TRBD1 or TRBD2 (6 bases each). The CDR3 runs to 12 residues. The ends were cut back, 4 bases at V and 12 bases at J, with 14 bases in the middle. Germline values: CDR1 SGHKS, CDR2 YYEKEE (reference sequence). The CDR3 protein is CASSEQGGGQFF. In DNA, the CDR3 is TGTGCCAGCAGCGAACAGGGAGGAGGGCAGTTCTTC.

This clonotype was seen many times. This chain joins TRBV5-1 and TRBJ2-5; TRBD1 might be the D (5 bases). Germline values: CDR1 SGHRS, CDR2 YFSETQ. This CDR3 has 14 residues. V gave up 0 bases and J gave up 1 base, with 7 bases separating them. CDR3 in amino acids: CASSLGQTQETQYF. In nucleotides, the CDR3 is TGCGCCAGCAGCTTGGGACAGACCCAAGAGACCCAGTACTTC. Drawing the rest from reference TRBV5-1 and TRBJ2-5, the complete variable domain is KAGVTQTPRYLIKTRGQQVTLSCSPISGHRSVSWYQQTPGQGLQFLFEYFSETQRNKGNFPGRFSGRQFSNSRSEMNVSTLELGDSALYLCASSLGQTQETQYFGPGTRLLVL.

In this sample, this clonotype turned up a few times. Written as DNA, the CDR3 is TGTGCCAGCAGGAGCGCGGGGGGGCCCGGCAATGAGCAGTTCTTC. This gives the protein CASRSAGGPGNEQFF. This chain connects TRBV27 to TRBJ2-1; 9 nucleotides agree with TRBD2. Germline V gene sequence: CDR1 MNHEY, CDR2 SMNVEV (reference sequence). The CDR3 sequence is 15 residues long. With V trimmed by 6 bases and J by 6 bases, 9 bases remained unmatched.

This clonotype was observed many times. The rearrangement links TRBV5-1 to TRBJ2-1; tentative D call: TRBD2 (5 bases). V was cut by 0 bases and J by 6 bases, with 16 bases left in between. The germline V gene encodes CDR1 SGHRS and CDR2 YFSETQ. The CDR3 runs to 16 residues. CDR3 amino acids: CASSLDVVAGINEQFF. DNA for the CDR3: TGCGCCAGCAGCTTGGACGTGGTAGCCGGGATCAATGAGCAGTTCTTC.

This clonotype appeared many times. This rearrangement joins TRBV12-3 or TRBV12-4 to TRBJ2-2; 8 bases match TRBD2. The CDR3 spans 15 residues. V lost 6 bases and J lost 6; bases outside the gene matches: 9. The CDR3 region is CASSSGGTTAGELFF. The CDR3 coding sequence is TGTGCCAGCAGCTCGGGGGGGACGACTGCCGGGGAGCTGTTTTTT.

This clonotype was seen at least ten times. The gene calls are TRBV20-1 and TRBJ2-7; no definite D call. There are 12 residues in the CDR3. Germline V gene lookup returns CDR1 DFQATT and CDR2 SNEGSKA (reference sequence). V was clipped by 3 bases and J by 0 bases, with 6 bases between them. CDR3 sequence: CSASIHSYEQYF. CDR3 DNA sequence: TGCAGTGCTAGCATTCACTCCTACGAGCAGTACTTC.